Below, one T cell receptor (beta chain) is given with its context. Its antigen is still unknown. The method was immunoSEQ multiplex PCR; TCRdb's version includes in-frame clones alone and lacks a portion of them. The sample has around 30,000 clones; around 70% are singletons. The patients all showed relapse after autologous stem cell transplantation, while their brentuximab vedotin exposure varied. The CDR3 length is 16 residues. Germline V CDR1 and CDR2: MNHNY, SVGAGI (reference sequence). V gave up 2 bases and J gave up 3 bases, with 14 bases separating them. The sample originates from a study of PD-1 blockade in classical Hodgkin lymphoma. General study points: TCR diversity at baseline was reported to be reduced in newly diagnosed patients relative to healthy donors. Researchers reported that CD4+ TCR diversity, though not CD8+, rose significantly by C4D1.

The chain recombines TRBV6-6 with TRBJ1-3; D is perhaps TRBD1 (6 bases). The TCR comes from a human donor with classical Hodgkin lymphoma. This specimen consisted of peripheral blood mononuclear cells (PBMCs), obtained before the second cycle of nivolumab. CDR3 nucleotides: TGTGCCAGCAGTTACGCTGCGGGGGCCATTGGAAACACCATATATTTT. It codes for CASSYAAGAIGNTIYF.